These 16 T cell receptor beta chains came from one sample sequenced in a study of cytomegalovirus exposure and HLA in healthy donors. The protocol was immunoSEQ multiplex PCR, while the TCRdb copy is restricted to in-frame clones and leaves out a portion. This sample yields about 150,000 clones, of which around 93% are seen a single time; approximately 1.8% belongs to the top ten. Material for sequencing was PBMCs. The receptors were gathered from a man aged 18 to 29 in good health and CMV-seropositive.

The table lists this clone with a count of one. The chain is built from TRBV30 and TRBJ2-7, with 13 bases that match TRBD2. CDR1 GTSNPN and CDR2 SVGIG come from the germline V gene (reference sequence). The CDR3 is 14 residues long. J gave up 4 bases and V 1 base, and 1 base lay outside the gene matches. The CDR3 loop reads CAWSGGLAGYEQYF. As DNA, the CDR3 is TGTGCCTGGAGTGGGGGACTAGCGGGATACGAGCAGTACTTC.

This rearrangement joins TRBV7-9 to TRBJ2-1, with D perhaps matching TRBD1 (6 bases). Trimming pared 4 bases from V and 4 bases from J, leaving 14 bases between. The CDR3 runs 15 residues. Germline values: CDR1 SEHNR, CDR2 FQNEAQ (reference sequence). The CDR3 loop is CASSSRDKAYNEQFF. The DNA for the CDR3 is TGTGCCAGCAGCTCCCGGGACAAAGCTTACAATGAGCAGTTCTTC.

The chain recombines TRBV15 with TRBJ2-5; D is unclear. V lost 4 bases and J lost 2, with 8 bases in between. CDR3 length: 13 amino acids. Germline-derived CDR1 and CDR2 are LNHNV and YYDKDF (reference sequence). CDR3 sequence reads: CATSNSRQETQYF. Written as DNA, the CDR3 is TGTGCCACCAGCAACTCCAGGCAAGAGACCCAGTACTTC.

The sample holds a few counts of this clone. This chain connects TRBV9 to TRBJ2-3; 12 positions match TRBD2. The V gene end was trimmed by 3 bases and the J gene end by 2 bases; junction bases not matched to a gene: 4. This CDR3 comprises 16 residues. Germline-derived CDR1 and CDR2 are SGDLS and YYNGEE. CDR3 region: CASSARTSGITDTQYF. In nucleotides, the CDR3 is TGTGCCAGCAGCGCCCGGACTAGCGGGATCACAGATACGCAGTATTTT.

This clone has just a few counts. The V and J genes are TRBV30 and TRBJ2-7; D is ambiguous. CDR3 length: 15 amino acids. V lost 4 bases and J lost 2, with 18 bases in between. The germline gives CDR1 GTSNPN, CDR2 SVGIG (reference sequence). For the CDR3, the DNA is TGTGCCTGGACCCGAGCGACCCCTAGAGCCTACGAGCAGTACTTC. Protein product: CAWTRATPRAYEQYF.

The chain joins TRBV23-1 to TRBJ2-7; D perhaps matches TRBD1 (6 bases). TRBV23-1 is flagged as an ORF with uncertain function. CDR3 length: 16 amino acids. Trimming cost V 3 bases and J 2 bases, with 17 bases left between them. The CDR3 loop is CASSHGRGFGAYEQYF. CDR3 nucleotide sequence: TGCGCCAGCAGTCACGGCAGGGGATTTGGCGCCTACGAGCAGTACTTC.

The chain uses TRBV27 and TRBJ2-5; the match to TRBD1 covers 7 bases. The CDR3 spans 13 residues. V shed 6 bases and J 13 bases; nucleotides not matched to a gene: 14. Germline V gives CDR1 MNHEY, CDR2 SMNVEV (reference sequence). The CDR3 is CASRWTGISPWYF. The CDR3 coding sequence is TGTGCCAGCAGGTGGACAGGCATTTCCCCCTGGTACTTC.

The chain joins TRBV4-1 to TRBJ2-7, with 9 bases fitting TRBD2. The CDR3 has 14 residues. J gave up 6 bases and V 4 bases, and 7 bases lay outside the gene matches. CDR1 is MGHRA and CDR2 is YSYEKL in the germline V gene. CDR3 nucleotides: TGCGCCAGCAGCCCTGGACTAGCGAAGATCGAGCAGTACTTC. Its protein product is CASSPGLAKIEQYF.

The chain has TRBV27 and TRBJ1-1; D possibly corresponds to TRBD1 (6 bases). CDR1 and CDR2 (germline): MNHEY, SMNVEV (reference sequence). V lost 4 bases and J 0 bases, leaving 12 bases between the germline ends. The CDR3 runs to 15 residues. The CDR3 nucleotides read TGTGCCAGCAGTTGGGGGACATCGCTGAACACTGAAGCTTTCTTT. It translates to CASSWGTSLNTEAFF.

The chain couples TRBV28 to TRBJ2-3; possibly TRBD2 for D (5 bases). Trimming shortened V by 5 bases and J by 1 base, and 10 bases separated the two germline ends. CDR1 is MDHEN and CDR2 is SYDVKM in the germline V gene. The CDR3 is made up of 14 amino acids. CDR3 sequence (DNA): TGTGCCAGCAGTCCCCCCGGGGGCACAGATACGCAGTATTTT. It encodes CASSPPGGTDTQYF.

The chain recombines TRBV9 with TRBJ1-6; 7 positions agree with TRBD1. The CDR3 totals 14 residues. The germline V gene has CDR1 SGDLS and CDR2 YYNGEE. V shed 1 base and J 7 bases; nucleotides not matched to a gene: 2. The CDR3 nucleotides read TGTGCCAGCAGCGTAACAGGGGTCAATTCACCCCTCCACTTT. Encoded protein: CASSVTGVNSPLHF.

The CDR3 sequence is CAWTYRQVETYGYTF. The CDR3 region has the DNA TGTGCCTGGACGTACCGGCAGGTCGAAACCTATGGCTACACCTTC. The chain combines TRBV30 with TRBJ1-2; no clear D gene. V lost 4 bases and J 4 bases, leaving 19 bases between the germline ends. The CDR3 spans 15 residues. The V gene's germline CDR1 is GTSNPN and CDR2 SVGIG (reference sequence).

The chain recombines TRBV6-5 with TRBJ1-2; perhaps TRBD1 as D (5 bases). The ends were cut back, 7 bases at V and 4 bases at J, with 16 bases in the middle. This CDR3 has 14 amino acids. Germline lookup yields CDR1 MNHEY and CDR2 SVGAGI. The CDR3 region has the DNA TGTGCCAGCAAGCGGGGGTTAGGGACCTATGGCTACACCTTC. Translated: CASKRGLGTYGYTF.

This clone was seen only a few times. The CDR3 loop reads CASSPLTGGWGNTQYF. The CDR3 coding sequence is TGTGCCAGCTCACCACTAACAGGGGGCTGGGGAAATACGCAGTATTTT. This chain links TRBV18 with TRBJ2-3, with 9 nucleotides matching TRBD1. V trimming: 1 base; J trimming: 7 bases; junction bases outside the gene matches: 9. Per the germline V gene, CDR1 is KGHSH and CDR2 is LQKENI. This CDR3 spans 16 amino acids.

V usage is TRBV7-6 and J usage is TRBJ2-5; 8 bases line up with TRBD2. This CDR3 comprises 13 residues. The germline CDR1 and CDR2 sequences are SGHVS and FNYEAQ. The V segment lost 5 bases and the J segment 5 bases; nucleotides outside the gene matches: 4. CDR3 DNA sequence: TGTGCCAGCAGCCCGGGACTAGACGAGACCCAGTACTTC. Its translation is CASSPGLDETQYF.

The rearrangement uses TRBV28 and TRBJ1-6, with a possible D match to TRBD1 (6 bases). Germline CDR1 MDHEN, CDR2 SYDVKM. The CDR3 has 14 amino acids. V gave up 7 bases and J gave up 4 bases, with 11 bases separating them. As DNA, the CDR3 is TGTGCCAGCACCGGGACACCGTATAATTCACCCCTCCACTTT. As protein: CASTGTPYNSPLHF.